Shown below are 8 T cell receptor beta chains from a single sample sequenced in a study of T cell repertoires in cytomegalovirus infection. These receptors' targets are unknown. A single record per CDR3 protein comes from TCRdb applying MiXCR to the reads. The sample records some 940,000 distinct CDR3 sequences, about 33% being singletons. The source was cultured CD8+ T cells from PBMCs, collected from culture after CMV antigen stimulation. The receptors were gathered from a human donor in good health (CMV status not recorded). Some clones in this sample may be carry-over from other donors' samples.

V usage is TRBV6-5 and J usage is TRBJ2-5, with 12 nucleotides matching TRBD2. Per the germline V gene, CDR1 is MNHEY and CDR2 is SVGAGI. The CDR3 consists of 16 residues. The V and J ends lost 2 bases and 3 bases, in that order; junction bases with no gene match: 4. The CDR3 sequence: CASSYGPSGGEETQYF. CDR3 nucleotides: TGTGCCAGCAGTTACGGGCCTAGCGGGGGGGAAGAGACCCAGTACTTC.

CDR3 sequence reads: CAISGGGLAGEHNEQFF. The CDR3 nucleotides read TGTGCCATCAGTGGGGGGGGGCTAGCGGGGGAGCACAATGAGCAGTTCTTC. The chain employs TRBV10-3 and TRBJ2-1; 10 nucleotides agree with TRBD2. There are 17 residues in the CDR3. Germline-derived CDR1 and CDR2 are ENHRY and SYGVKD. The J segment lost 5 bases and the V segment lost 4 bases, leaving 11 bases of the junction unmatched.

A few counts support this clonotype. In DNA form, the CDR3 reads TGTGCCAGCAGCTCGGGGACCACACGACCGGGCGAGAACACCGGGGAGCTGTTTTTT. Its protein product is CASSSGTTRPGENTGELFF. The chain combines TRBV7-9 with TRBJ2-2, with D possibly being TRBD1 or TRBD2 (5 bases each). Deletions cut 4 bases from V and 1 base from J, with 22 bases between. Looked up from germline, CDR1 is SEHNR and CDR2 is FQNEAQ (reference sequence). This CDR3 is built from 19 residues.

The chain carries TRBV27 and TRBJ2-1, with 7 bases identical to TRBD1. The germline V gene encodes CDR1 MNHEY and CDR2 SMNVEV (reference sequence). J gave up 3 bases and V 6 bases, and 5 bases lay outside the gene matches. The CDR3 covers 14 residues. The CDR3 DNA sequence: TGTGCCAGCAGAGCCTGGGACAGCTACAATGAGCAGTTCTTC. Its protein is CASRAWDSYNEQFF.

This clonotype has more than one count but fewer than ten. The chain is built from TRBV4-1 and TRBJ2-3; D is ambiguous. V lost 0 bases, J lost 1 base, and 11 bases lay in between. The CDR3 is 16 residues long. Germline values: CDR1 MGHRA, CDR2 YSYEKL. The CDR3 here is CASSQDRLTGTDTQYF. CDR3 bases: TGCGCCAGCAGCCAAGATCGCCTTACTGGCACAGATACGCAGTATTTT.

This clonotype appeared many times. The rearrangement links TRBV12-3 or TRBV12-4 to TRBJ2-1, with 16 bases matching TRBD2. The CDR3 sequence is 14 residues long. Germline trimming cut 4 bases from V and 15 bases from J; bases unmatched to any gene: 6. CDR3 nucleotide sequence: TGTGCCAGCAGTTCTATGGGACTAGCGGGGGGGAGGTTCTTC. This sequence encodes CASSSMGLAGGRFF.

The chain is built from TRBV27 and TRBJ2-4; 7 bases line up with TRBD2. Germline assignment: CDR1 MNHEY and CDR2 SMNVEV (reference sequence). The CDR3 runs 15 residues. Unmatched junction bases numbered 7, after V lost 6 bases and J lost 2 bases. The CDR3 reads CASRMGGGTKNIQYF. The DNA for the CDR3 is TGTGCCAGCAGAATGGGGGGGGGGACCAAAAACATTCAGTACTTC.

Comment on this clonotype: Relative to the germline gene, one junction end is altered; a read error may explain this. The genes are TRBV7-9 and TRBJ2-1, with D perhaps matching TRBD1 (5 bases). Germline V gene sequence: CDR1 SEHNR, CDR2 FQNEAQ (reference sequence). CDR3 length equals 14 residues. The CDR3 DNA reads TGTGCCAACAGCGACAGCAGCTCCTACAATGAGCAGTTCTTC. Amino acids: CANSDSSSYNEQFF.